A selection of T cell receptor beta chains follows, all from one sample in a study of early T cells in non-severe SARS-CoV-2 infection. TCRdb reanalysed the 5' RACE reads using MiXCR and keeps one entry per CDR3 protein. Of 50,000 to 75,000 distinct CDR3 sequences listed, around 12% are singletons. The source was whole blood, collected at baseline. These receptor sequences come from an adult who was a healthcare worker with PCR-confirmed SARS-CoV-2 infection or an uninfected control (not recorded which). The donor label of this sample is uncertain. The CDR3 runs from the conserved cysteine through the conserved F or W. Each record gives: clone size, J gene, V gene, D gene, CDR3 DNA, CDR3 protein. The D gene is left open where the match is weak. The size field is filled for only some rows; it gives once, few, many or a size class.

>few|TRBJ2-5|TRBV10-2|-
TGCGCCAGCAAACAGATTTCTGGAGCGTCCCAGTACTTC
CASKQISGASQYF
>-|TRBJ2-1|TRBV12-3/TRBV12-4|-
TGTGCCAGCTCCCCGGGGTACCATGAGCAGTTCTTC
CASSPGYHEQFF
>many|TRBJ1-2|TRBV29-1|-
TGCAGCGTTGATGGGCAGGGCACTAACTATGGCTACACCTTC
CSVDGQGTNYGYTF
>-|TRBJ1-6|TRBV30|-
TGTGCCTGGACCCTATGGTCCTATAATTCACCCCTCCACTTT
CAWTLWSYNSPLHF
>many|TRBJ2-5|TRBV25-1|TRBD1
TGTGCCAGCAGTGAGATAACCGGGACAGCGCAAGAGACCCAGTACTTC
CASSEITGTAQETQYF
>many|TRBJ2-3|TRBV2|TRBD2
TGTGCCAGCAGTACTACTAGCGGGGGAGCAAATACGCAGTATTTT
CASSTTSGGANTQYF
>many|TRBJ2-2|TRBV2|TRBD1
TGTGCCAGCATCGGACAGGGTAACACCGGGGAGCTGTTTTTT
CASIGQGNTGELFF
>few|TRBJ2-1|TRBV20-1|-
TGCAGTGTATCCCTACAGGGTAATGAGCAGTTCTTC
CSVSLQGNEQFF
>many|TRBJ2-1|TRBV5-5|-
TGTGCCACCGCAGGGGGGGCGGTGGAAAATGAGCAGTTCTTC
CATAGGAVENEQFF
>few|TRBJ2-5|TRBV12-3/TRBV12-4|-
TGTGCCAGCAGTTTAATCGTGGGCCAAGAGACCCAGTACTTC
CASSLIVGQETQYF
>-|TRBJ1-6|TRBV28|-
TGTGCCAGCACCTCCAATTCACCCCTCCACTTT
CASTSNSPLHF
>-|TRBJ1-4|TRBV6-5|-
TGTGCCAGCAGCCGAAAGAGGGGTGATGAAAAACTGTTTTTT
CASSRKRGDEKLFF
>-|TRBJ1-5|TRBV6-6|TRBD1
TGTGCCAGCAGCCGGGACAGGGGCAATCAGCCCCAGCATTTT
CASSRDRGNQPQHF
>few|TRBJ1-5|TRBV6-5|-
TGTGCCAGCAGTCCTCTGGGGCAGCCCCAGCATTTT
CASSPLGQPQHF
>many|TRBJ1-1|TRBV7-3|-
TGTGCCAGCAGCTTAGGTCGGATGGGGACTGAAGCTTTCTTT
CASSLGRMGTEAFF
>few|TRBJ1-5|TRBV2|-
TGTGCCAGCACCACAGGGCAGGGTCAGCCCCAGCATTTT
CASTTGQGQPQHF
>-|TRBJ2-1|TRBV12-5|TRBD1
TGTGCTAGTGGTTGGGTAATCAGGACAGGGTCTTCCTACGAGCAGTTCTTC
CASGWVIRTGSSYEQFF
>-|TRBJ1-2|TRBV12-3/TRBV12-4|-
TGTGCCAGCAGTAAAGGGTCTTCAAACTATGGCTACACCTTC
CASSKGSSNYGYTF
>few|TRBJ2-3|TRBV20-1|-
TGCAGTGCTATTGGGCGGCCAGATACGCAGTATTTT
CSAIGRPDTQYF
>-|TRBJ1-3|TRBV2|-
TGTGCCAGCAGTGTTAACTCTGGAAACACCATATATTTT
CASSVNSGNTIYF
>-|TRBJ1-2|TRBV20-1|-
TGCAGTGCTAGGAGGGGAGGAAGTGGCTACACCTTC
CSARRGGSGYTF
>few|TRBJ2-2|TRBV12-3/TRBV12-4|-
TGTGCCAGCAGTTTAGACTTGTGGGCCGGGGAGCTGTTTTTT
CASSLDLWAGELFF